This is a list of T cell receptor beta chains from one sample in a study of metastatic and nonmetastatic thyroid tumors. TCRdb recomputed clones from the PCR reads via MiXCR. The sample shows around 20,000 clones, around 19% of them seen only once. Input material: blood. These receptors all stem from a female donor with papillary thyroid cancer or a benign thyroid nodule (not recorded which). Some clones in this sample may be carry-over from other donors' samples. CDR3s include the opening cysteine and the closing phenylalanine or tryptophan. D genes are given only for firm matches. A row's size may be missing; if present it is once, few, many or a size class.

NA NA TRBJ2-2 16 TRBV4-2 CASSQDRRHKVWQLFF TGTGCCAGCAGCCAAGATAGACGCCATAAAGTGTGGCAGCTGTTTTTT
TRBD1 many TRBJ1-1 15 TRBV4-1 CASSHLQGANTEAFF TGCGCCAGCAGCCACCTACAGGGGGCGAACACTGAAGCTTTCTTT
NA once TRBJ1-1 15 TRBV7-6 CASSPGGGGYTEAFF TGTGCCAGCAGCCCTGGGGGGGGTGGTTACACTGAAGCTTTCTTT
NA many TRBJ2-1 15 TRBV28 CASRTPGPGRNEQFF TGTGCCAGCAGAACACCGGGACCCGGTCGCAATGAGCAGTTCTTC
NA many TRBJ2-5 18 TRBV28 CASSLLSLTAFGQETQYF TGTGCCAGCAGTTTATTATCCCTAACAGCGTTCGGCCAAGAGACCCAGTACTTC
NA many TRBJ1-6 14 TRBV20-1 CSASRVQGSSPLHF TGCAGTGCTAGCAGGGTCCAGGGCAGTTCACCCCTCCACTTT
NA few TRBJ2-2 12 TRBV2 CASKGGCGELFF TGTGCCAGCAAGGGGGGCTGCGGGGAGCTGTTTTTT
NA many TRBJ1-1 13 TRBV2 CASSVVENTEAFF TGTGCCAGCAGTGTTGTGGAAAACACTGAAGCTTTCTTT
TRBD2 NA TRBJ2-1 14 TRBV7-8 CASMLTSGGNEQFF TGTGCCAGCATGCTGACTAGCGGGGGAAATGAGCAGTTCTTC
NA medium-sized TRBJ1-2 12 TRBV19 CASTGLGYGYTF TGTGCCAGTACTGGTCTGGGCTATGGCTACACCTTC
NA many TRBJ1-2 13 TRBV5-5 CASSLRQNYGYTF TGTGCCAGCAGCTTGAGGCAGAACTATGGCTACACCTTC
NA many TRBJ2-5 12 TRBV3-1 CASSQIRETQYF TGTGCCAGCAGCCAGATCAGGGAGACCCAGTACTTC
NA NA TRBJ2-1 12 TRBV6-6 CASSYKINEQFF TGCGCCAGCAGTTACAAAATTAATGAGCAGTTCTTC
NA NA TRBJ1-2 15 TRBV20-1 CSAVVKGTGPYGYTF TGCAGTGCCGTCGTGAAGGGGACTGGACCATATGGCTACACCTTC
NA many TRBJ1-2 15 TRBV4-1 CASSPRTTENYGYTF TGCGCCAGCAGCCCCCGGACTACCGAAAACTATGGCTACACCTTC
NA many TRBJ2-1 14 TRBV28 CASSGGTVGNEQFF TGTGCCAGCAGTGGAGGGACAGTAGGGAATGAGCAGTTCTTC